This T cell receptor beta chain was captured by sequencing in a study of human T cells and chemical hapten exposure. Regarding the study as a whole: There were significantly more large CDR3 similarity clusters among expanded TCRs than among controls.

This CDR3 is 14 amino acids long. Germline CDR1 is SQVTM and CDR2 is ANQGSEA. The V gene lost 3 bases and the J gene lost 4 bases, with 13 bases spanning the gap. Time point indicated: pre-sensitization, week 0. As to treatment: therapeutic diphenylcyclopropenone sensitization with weekly scalp DPC. A few counts support this clonotype. Its matching antigen is unknown. TCRdb re-called the RACE reads with MiXCR, one entry per CDR3 protein. The sample shows about 380,000 distinct CDR3 sequences, around 5.5% of them seen only once. The sample was whole blood, taken in connection with sensitization to the hapten diphenylcyclopropenone (DPC). The chain is built from TRBV29-1 and TRBJ2-1; no definite D call. The sequence came from a woman in her forties or fifties with alopecia areata. Some clones in this sample may be carry-over from other donors' samples. The CDR3 DNA reads TGCAGCGTTGAGTTACGACGATCTTACAATGAGCAGTTCTTC. Its translation is CSVELRRSYNEQFF.